These 16 T cell receptor beta chains were sequenced from one sample in a study of T cell responses to AZD1222 COVID-19 vaccine. TCRdb's table, derived via immunoSEQ multiplex PCR, lists solely in-frame clones and lacks some. The data hold some 60,000 clones, with roughly 80% observed a single time. The material sequenced was peripheral blood, taken 28 days after the second AZD1222 dose. Every receptor here comes from an adult who received the AZD1222 COVID-19 vaccine.

V usage is TRBV2 and J usage is TRBJ1-1; possibly TRBD1 for D (6 bases). V lost 7 bases, J lost 5 bases, and 17 bases lay in between. The CDR3 consists of 14 residues. The germline V gene encodes CDR1 SNHLY and CDR2 FYNNEI. The DNA for the CDR3 is TGTGCCAGCAATCCAAACAGGGCCGGGACTGAAGCTTTCTTT. Translating it yields CASNPNRAGTEAFF.

The chain is built from TRBV7-9 and TRBJ2-2; D possibly corresponds to TRBD2 (5 bases). This CDR3 is built from 13 residues. V was cut by 4 bases and J by 6 bases, with 9 bases left in between. Germline V gene lookup returns CDR1 SEHNR and CDR2 FQNEAQ (reference sequence). The DNA for the CDR3 is TGTGCCAGCAGCTGGGGAGTCGCCGGGGAGCTGTTTTTT. This gives the protein CASSWGVAGELFF. The full variable domain, with the rest looked up from reference TRBV7-9 and TRBJ2-2, is DTGVSQNPRHKITKRGQNVTFRCDPISEHNRLYWYRQTLGQGPEFLTYFQNEAQLEKSRLLSDRFSAERPKGSFSTLEIQRTEQGDSAMYLCASSWGVAGELFFGEGSRLTVL.

V gene TRBV7-6 combines with J gene TRBJ1-1; D is uncertain. The CDR3 spans 16 residues. Trimming pared 5 bases from V and 0 bases from J, leaving 16 bases between. Germline assignment: CDR1 SGHVS and CDR2 FNYEAQ. CDR3 amino acids: CASSATSAGMNTEAFF. The CDR3, as DNA: TGTGCCAGCAGCGCAACCTCAGCCGGAATGAACACTGAAGCTTTCTTT.

The rearrangement joins TRBV18 to TRBJ1-1; D not certain. Germline lookup yields CDR1 KGHSH and CDR2 LQKENI. V shed 0 bases and J shed 1 base, with 3 bases lying between them. CDR3 size: 13 residues. CDR3 region: CASSPPQNTEAFF. DNA for the CDR3: TGTGCCAGCTCACCACCCCAGAACACTGAAGCTTTCTTT. The full variable domain, its missing parts supplied by reference TRBV18 and TRBJ1-1, is NAGVMQNPRHLVRRRGQEARLRCSPMKGHSHVYWYRQLPEEGLKFMVYLQKENIIDESGMPKERFSAEFPKEGPSILRIQQVVRGDSAAYFCASSPPQNTEAFFGQGTRLTVV.

The chain employs TRBV7-8 and TRBJ1-3, with TRBD1 as a possible D gene (5 bases). CDR1 is SGHVS and CDR2 is FQNEAQ in the germline V gene. Trimming left V 1 base short and J 4 bases short, with 8 bases between. This CDR3 region has 14 residues. The CDR3 spells CASSLGQKGNTIYF. CDR3 DNA: TGTGCCAGCAGCTTAGGACAGAAAGGAAACACCATATATTTT.

This clone was seen only once. The genes are TRBV7-2 and TRBJ1-2; no reliable D call. V was cut by 3 bases and J by 2 bases, with 13 bases left in between. Germline V gives CDR1 SGHTA, CDR2 FQGNSA. This CDR3 has 15 residues. The CDR3: CASSLSPTGNYGYTF. CDR3 in DNA: TGTGCCAGCAGCTTGTCTCCTACCGGAAACTATGGCTACACCTTC.

This rearrangement joins TRBV11-3 to TRBJ1-5; D unresolved. Germline CDR1 and CDR2: SGHNT and YENEEA. This CDR3 contains 13 residues. The V gene lost 8 bases and the J gene lost 6 bases, with 14 bases spanning the gap. DNA for the CDR3: TGTGCCAGCGCCACGGATACGGGTCAGCCCCAGCATTTT. It translates to CASATDTGQPQHF.

The chain links TRBV5-8 to TRBJ2-4; 8 nucleotides align to TRBD2. V was clipped by 5 bases and J by 5 bases; unmatched bases: 3. CDR3 length: 13 amino acids. Germline CDR1 reads SGHTS; CDR2 reads YDEGEE. The CDR3: CASREAGENIQYF. CDR3 nucleotide sequence: TGTGCCAGCAGGGAAGCGGGAGAAAACATTCAGTACTTC.

About this clone itself: At one end, the junction sequence differs from germline, possibly due to a read error. The CDR3 DNA follows: TGTGCTAGCAGCTTAGATTATCAAAACACCATATATTTT. Residues: CASSLDYQNTIYF. This chain links TRBV7-7 with TRBJ1-3; D gene ambiguous. In germline, CDR1 is SSHAT, CDR2 FNYEAQ (reference sequence). The CDR3 is 13 residues long.

The J gene is TRBJ1-5, the V gene TRBV6-5; D is perhaps TRBD1 (5 bases). Germline V lookup: CDR1 MNHEY, CDR2 SVGAGI. V was cut by 8 bases and J by 0 bases, with 14 bases left in between. The CDR3 is made up of 15 amino acids. CDR3 loop: CASGPQALSNQPQHF. The CDR3 DNA reads as TGTGCCAGCGGGCCACAGGCTCTTAGCAATCAGCCCCAGCATTTT.

The chain uses TRBV10-3 and TRBJ1-5, with TRBD1 matching 10 bases. The CDR3 is made up of 16 amino acids. With 8 bases clipped from V and 2 bases from J, the junction kept 9 bases outside the gene matches. CDR1 and CDR2 from the germline V gene are ENHRY and SYGVKD. CDR3: CAIGGGQGDGNQPQHF. The CDR3, as DNA: TGTGCCATCGGGGGTGGACAGGGGGATGGCAATCAGCCCCAGCATTTT.

The CDR3 sequence: CASSWATGTGEGTDTQYF. The CDR3 coding sequence is TGTGCCAGCAGTTGGGCGACCGGGACAGGGGAGGGGACAGATACGCAGTATTTT. The V gene is TRBV28, the J gene TRBJ2-3; 10 bases match TRBD1. This CDR3 is built from 18 residues. The V gene's germline CDR1 is MDHEN and CDR2 SYDVKM. The V segment lost 4 bases and the J segment 3 bases; nucleotides outside the gene matches: 13.

The genes are TRBV5-1 and TRBJ2-5; D is possibly TRBD2 (7 bases). Per the germline V gene, CDR1 is SGHRS and CDR2 is YFSETQ. The CDR3 loop spans 15 amino acids. Trimming took 0 bases from V and 3 from J, leaving 12 bases between them. Here the CDR3 DNA reads TGCGCCAGCAGCTTGGCGCGGGGGCAGGAAGAGACCCAGTACTTC. This translates into CASSLARGQEETQYF.

This clone appeared a single time. This chain's CDR3 is CASSPGRGTGQDTQYF. In DNA, the CDR3 is TGTGCCAGCTCACCGGGACGCGGGACAGGTCAAGATACGCAGTATTTT. V usage is TRBV18 and J usage is TRBJ2-3; 8 bases line up with TRBD1. CDR1 is KGHSH and CDR2 is LQKENI in the germline V gene. Losses at the gene ends were 3 bases for V and 5 bases for J; bases not matched to a gene: 10. This CDR3 is built from 16 residues.

The gene calls are TRBV19 and TRBJ2-5; 8 bases align to TRBD1. Germline V gene sequence: CDR1 LNHDA, CDR2 SQIVND (reference sequence). CDR3 length equals 15 residues. With 4 bases clipped from V and 3 bases from J, the junction kept 7 bases outside the gene matches. The CDR3 bases are TGTGCCAGTAGTACCGGGACAGGATGGAAAGAGACCCAGTACTTC. Encoded protein: CASSTGTGWKETQYF. Full variable domain (remainder filled in from reference TRBV19 and TRBJ2-5): DGGITQSPKYLFRKEGQNVTLSCEQNLNHDAMYWYRQDPGQGLRLIYYSQIVNDFQKGDIAEGYSVSREKKESFPLTVTSAQKNPTAFYLCASSTGTGWKETQYFGPGTRLLVL.

The chain couples TRBV6-5 to TRBJ1-4; no clear D gene. Germline CDR1 is MNHEY and CDR2 is SVGAGI. The CDR3 loop spans 13 amino acids. V lost 1 base and J 12 bases, leaving 12 bases between the germline ends. The CDR3 protein is CASSYFRSSQLFF. The CDR3 DNA reads TGTGCCAGCAGTTACTTTAGGAGTAGTCAACTGTTTTTT.